The 3 T cell receptor beta chains below all came from one sample that was sequenced in a study of OX40 agonist ivuxolimab in advanced cancers. Only in-frame clones appear in the TCRdb table, and some are missing; sequencing was by immunoSEQ multiplex PCR. The sample has roughly 35,000 clones, around four fifths seen once. The sample in question was CD4+ or CD8+ T cells sorted from blood, obtained in a trial of the OX40 agonist ivuxolimab. These TCRs come from an adult with an advanced solid tumor such as melanoma, head and neck, liver or kidney cancer.

This clone was seen more than once but under ten times. The rearrangement links TRBV15 to TRBJ1-1; 8 bases are a match to TRBD1. Trimming cost V 5 bases and J 4 bases; bases outside gene matches: 6. Germline assignment: CDR1 LNHNV and CDR2 YYDKDF (reference sequence). The CDR3 loop spans 14 amino acids. The CDR3 loop is CATSGQGYGTEAFF. The CDR3 coding sequence is TGTGCCACCAGCGGACAGGGTTACGGCACTGAAGCTTTCTTT.

The rearrangement uses TRBV19 and TRBJ2-4, with a tentative D call TRBD1 (6 bases). CDR1 and CDR2 (germline): LNHDA, SQIVND (reference sequence). The V and J ends lost 0 bases and 1 base respectively, with 16 bases between them. This CDR3 is built from 18 residues. The CDR3 DNA sequence: TGTGCCAGTAGTATAGATGGTCTGGACAGTGCGGCCAAAAACATTCAGTACTTC. Translating gives CASSIDGLDSAAKNIQYF.

The chain employs TRBV7-8 and TRBJ1-1, with unresolved D. The V gene's germline CDR1 is SGHVS and CDR2 FQNEAQ. The CDR3 contains 15 residues. The V end lost 0 bases, the J end lost 0 bases, and 8 bases lay between the germline ends. Written as DNA, the CDR3 is TGTGCCAGCAGCTTAGCTGGCGGAATGAACACTGAAGCTTTCTTT. Its translation: CASSLAGGMNTEAFF.